The present entry profiles one TCR beta chain with its context. The data belong to a study of blood T cell repertoires in COVID-19. The assay was immunoSEQ multiplex PCR, and TCRdb's table has in-frame clones only and misses some. Seen here are around 500,000 clones, approximately 85% observed once, and the top ten hold 3.2%. This TCR was recovered from a human donor in a cohort sampled during active COVID-19. Sequenced: peripheral blood.

CDR3 nucleotides: TGTGCCACCCGTGGGACATCCGACGGCAACACTGAAGCTTTCTTT. This gives the protein CATRGTSDGNTEAFF. The gene calls are TRBV24-1 and TRBJ1-1; maybe TRBD1 (6 bases). The CDR3 is 15 residues long. The germline CDR1 and CDR2 sequences are KGHDR and SFDVKD. The germline V and J ends were trimmed by 9 bases and 2 bases, with 18 bases remaining between them.